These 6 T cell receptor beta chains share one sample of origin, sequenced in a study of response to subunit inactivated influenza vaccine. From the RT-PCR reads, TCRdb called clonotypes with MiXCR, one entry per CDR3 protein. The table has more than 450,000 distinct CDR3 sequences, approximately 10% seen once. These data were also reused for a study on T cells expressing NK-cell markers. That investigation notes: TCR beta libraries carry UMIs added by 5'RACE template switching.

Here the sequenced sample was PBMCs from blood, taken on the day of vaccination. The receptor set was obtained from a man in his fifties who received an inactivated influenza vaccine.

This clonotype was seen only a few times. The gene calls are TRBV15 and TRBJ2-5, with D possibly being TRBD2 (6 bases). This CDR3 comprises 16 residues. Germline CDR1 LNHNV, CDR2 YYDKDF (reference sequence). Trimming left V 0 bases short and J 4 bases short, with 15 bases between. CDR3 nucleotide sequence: TGTGCCACCAGCAGAGAATTAGGGCCCGGGGGAGAGACCCAGTACTTC. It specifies CATSRELGPGGETQYF.

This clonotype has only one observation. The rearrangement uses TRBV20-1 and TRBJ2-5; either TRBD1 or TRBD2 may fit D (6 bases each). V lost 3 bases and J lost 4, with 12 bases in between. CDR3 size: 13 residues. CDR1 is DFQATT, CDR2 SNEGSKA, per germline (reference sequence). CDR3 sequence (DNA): TGCAGTGCTAGGCCTAGGGGGGTAGAGACCCAGTACTTC. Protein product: CSARPRGVETQYF.

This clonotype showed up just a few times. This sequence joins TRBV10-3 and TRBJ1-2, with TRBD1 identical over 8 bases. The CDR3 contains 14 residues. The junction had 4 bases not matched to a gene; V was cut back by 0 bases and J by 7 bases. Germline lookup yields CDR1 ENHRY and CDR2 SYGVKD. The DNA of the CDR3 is TGTGCCATCAGTGAGTCGGGCAGGGGGCTTGGCTACACCTTC. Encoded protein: CAISESGRGLGYTF.

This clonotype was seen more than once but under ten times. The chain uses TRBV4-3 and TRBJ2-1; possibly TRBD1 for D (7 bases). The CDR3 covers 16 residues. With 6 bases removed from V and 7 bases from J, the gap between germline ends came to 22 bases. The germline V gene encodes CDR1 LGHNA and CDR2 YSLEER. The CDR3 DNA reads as TGCGCCAGCAGTCAGGGGGTAGGACTAACACTGAATGAGCAGTTCTTC. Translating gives CASSQGVGLTLNEQFF.

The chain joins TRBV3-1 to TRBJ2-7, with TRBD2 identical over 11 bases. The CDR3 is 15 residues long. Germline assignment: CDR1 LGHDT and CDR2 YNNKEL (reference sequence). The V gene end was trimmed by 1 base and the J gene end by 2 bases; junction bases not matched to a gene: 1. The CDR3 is CASSQGLAGTYEQYF. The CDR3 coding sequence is TGTGCCAGCAGCCAAGGACTAGCGGGGACCTACGAGCAGTACTTC.

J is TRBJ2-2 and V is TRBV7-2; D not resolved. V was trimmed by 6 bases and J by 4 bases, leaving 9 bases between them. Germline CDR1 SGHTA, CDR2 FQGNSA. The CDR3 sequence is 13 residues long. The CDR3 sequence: CASRFHATGELFF. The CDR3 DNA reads TGTGCCAGCAGATTCCACGCCACCGGGGAGCTGTTTTTT.